Included here is one TCR beta chain sequence, with context. The germline CDR1 and CDR2 sequences are LNHDA and SQIVND (reference sequence). V lost 5 bases, J lost 1 base, and 11 bases lay in between. This CDR3 has 14 amino acids. Use of 60 Vbeta and 13 Jbeta primers characterized the PCR. The protocol was immunoSEQ multiplex PCR, while the TCRdb copy is restricted to in-frame clones and leaves out a portion. The table lists about 96,000 clones. The data originate from a study of cytomegalovirus exposure and HLA in healthy donors. This TCR was sampled from a woman under 40 in good health and CMV-seronegative. V and J are TRBV19 and TRBJ1-1; TRBD1 might be the D (6 bases). Sequencing was carried out using PBMCs. DNA of the CDR3: TGTGCCAGTAGTTGGGGGACACCGAACACTGAAGCTTTCTTT. Encoded protein: CASSWGTPNTEAFF.